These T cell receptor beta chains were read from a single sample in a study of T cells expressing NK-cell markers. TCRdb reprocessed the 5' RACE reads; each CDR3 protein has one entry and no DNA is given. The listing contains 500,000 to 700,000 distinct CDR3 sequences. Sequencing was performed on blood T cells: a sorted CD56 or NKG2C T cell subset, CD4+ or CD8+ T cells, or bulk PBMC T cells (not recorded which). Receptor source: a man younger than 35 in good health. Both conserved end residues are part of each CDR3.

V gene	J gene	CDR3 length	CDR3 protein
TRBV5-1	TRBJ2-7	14	CASSLGGRAWEQYF
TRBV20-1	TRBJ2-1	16	CSASGGTSGRVNEQFF
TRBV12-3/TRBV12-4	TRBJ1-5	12	CASSRVSEPQHF
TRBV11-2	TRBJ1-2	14	CASSLGTGATGYTF
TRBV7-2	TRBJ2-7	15	CASSLGDHIPYEQYF
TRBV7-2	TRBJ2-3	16	CASSLDPPAVTDTQYF
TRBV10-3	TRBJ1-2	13	CAIGTGGMEGYTF
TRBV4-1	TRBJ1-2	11	CASSQATYYTF
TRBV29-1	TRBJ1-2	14	CSVEHSAGGYGYTF
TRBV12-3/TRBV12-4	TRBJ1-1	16	CASSFPRRGAVTEAFF
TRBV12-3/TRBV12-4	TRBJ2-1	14	CASSFIGGNNEQFF
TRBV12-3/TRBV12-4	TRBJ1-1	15	CASSRLHRWSTEAFF
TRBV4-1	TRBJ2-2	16	CASSQDGTVNTGELFF
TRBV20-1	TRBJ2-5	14	CSGSSRERWETQYF
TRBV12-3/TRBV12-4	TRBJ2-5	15	CASRTSGLAGETQYF
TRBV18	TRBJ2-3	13	CASSRSSTDTQYF
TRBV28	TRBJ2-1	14	CATKSGTGGNEQFF
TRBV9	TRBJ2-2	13	CASSVESFGELFF
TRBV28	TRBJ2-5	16	CASSSGGPFSQETQYF
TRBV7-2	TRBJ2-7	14	CASSPAGTSYEQYF
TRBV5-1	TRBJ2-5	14	CASSSWTNQETQYF
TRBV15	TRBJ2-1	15	CATSMTGGTYNEQFF
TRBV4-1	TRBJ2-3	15	CASSQRTAQIDTQYF
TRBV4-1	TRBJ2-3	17	CASSQVIGTGTTDTQYF
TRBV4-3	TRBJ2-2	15	CASSHLRSSTGELFF
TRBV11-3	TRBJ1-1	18	CASSLVGGGGVLGAGAFF
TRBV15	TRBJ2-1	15	CATSRAIQGYNEQFF
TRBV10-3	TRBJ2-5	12	CATTGDGETQYF
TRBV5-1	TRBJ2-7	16	CASSWPQGENSYEQYF
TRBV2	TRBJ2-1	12	CASRWADNEQFF
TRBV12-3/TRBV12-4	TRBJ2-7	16	CASRSLAGGEAYEQYF
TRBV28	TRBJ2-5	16	CASSFGGATGEETQYF
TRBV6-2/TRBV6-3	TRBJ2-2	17	CASRHLVGLAATGELFF
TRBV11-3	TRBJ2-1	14	CASSFGAGPNEQFF
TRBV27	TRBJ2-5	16	CASSPSTGALGKTQYF
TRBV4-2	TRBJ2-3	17	CASSQDPPGVAADTQYF
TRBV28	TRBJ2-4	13	CASSGVMVNIQYF
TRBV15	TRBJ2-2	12	CATDKGTGELFF
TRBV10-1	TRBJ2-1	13	CASSESGVNEQFF
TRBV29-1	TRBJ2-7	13	CSVLWQGSYEQYF
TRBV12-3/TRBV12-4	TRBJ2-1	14	CASSLRNLVNPQFF
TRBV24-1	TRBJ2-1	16	CATRGAAGSSYNEQFF
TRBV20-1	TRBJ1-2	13	CSAPTGSVYGYTF
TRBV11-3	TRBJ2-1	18	CASSFPRGGSGRVHEQFF
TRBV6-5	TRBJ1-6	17	CASSYSFRGTYNSPLHF
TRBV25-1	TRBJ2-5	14	CANTDRGQVGTQYF
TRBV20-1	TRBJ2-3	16	CSASTAGSGNADTQYF
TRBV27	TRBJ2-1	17	CASSQGTSGSTYNEQFF
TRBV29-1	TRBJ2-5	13	CSAGTGGRETQYF
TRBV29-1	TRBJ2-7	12	CSAGPGGGEQYF
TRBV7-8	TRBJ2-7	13	CASSRRFSYEQYF
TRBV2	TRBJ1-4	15	CASRTGVATNEKLFF
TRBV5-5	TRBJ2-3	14	CASSLGQRTDTQYF
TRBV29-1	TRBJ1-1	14	CSVDFRQGRTEAFF